These 23 T cell receptor beta chains came from one sample sequenced in a study of blood T cell repertoires in COVID-19. Produced via immunoSEQ multiplex PCR; TCRdb's table is partial and in-frame only. The repertoire has hundreds of thousands of clones, approximately 88% of them found once; the top ten carry approximately 6%. Source material: peripheral blood. The receptors stem from a woman in her 30s with COVID-19, enrolled during active disease.

The chain links TRBV19 to TRBJ1-5, with 8 bases matching TRBD1. Germline V gene data show CDR1 as LNHDA and CDR2 as SQIVND (reference sequence). CDR3 length: 16 amino acids. The junction had 12 bases not matched to a gene; V was cut back by 5 bases and J by 6 bases. The CDR3 sequence is CASSHQTGEKGQPQHF. DNA for the CDR3: TGTGCCAGTAGTCATCAGACAGGGGAAAAGGGTCAGCCCCAGCATTTT. Complete variable domain (other parts from reference TRBV19 and TRBJ1-5): DGGITQSPKYLFRKEGQNVTLSCEQNLNHDAMYWYRQDPGQGLRLIYYSQIVNDFQKGDIAEGYSVSREKKESFPLTVTSAQKNPTAFYLCASSHQTGEKGQPQHFGDGTRLSIL.

This clone was detected ten times or more. The chain uses TRBV6-4 and TRBJ2-2, with 7 positions matching TRBD2. With V trimmed by 0 bases and J by 4 bases, 2 bases remained unmatched. The CDR3 length is 15 residues. The V gene's germline CDR1 is MRHNA and CDR2 SNTAGT. The CDR3 loop reads CASSDSGEGTGELFF. CDR3 bases: TGTGCCAGCAGTGACTCCGGGGAGGGCACCGGGGAGCTGTTTTTT.

The rearrangement links TRBV7-9 to TRBJ2-3, with a weak D call TRBD2 (6 bases). Looked up from germline, CDR1 is SEHNR and CDR2 is FQNEAQ (reference sequence). V dropped 2 bases and J dropped 0 bases, with 12 bases sitting between them. There are 16 residues in the CDR3. CDR3 DNA: TGTGCCAGCAGCTTAAGGGCGGGACTTAGCACAGATACGCAGTATTTT. Translating gives CASSLRAGLSTDTQYF.

The chain combines TRBV15 with TRBJ2-3; 9 positions agree with TRBD1. With 10 bases clipped from V and 3 bases from J, the junction kept 5 bases outside the gene matches. The V gene's germline CDR1 is LNHNV and CDR2 YYDKDF (reference sequence). The CDR3 runs to 13 residues. CDR3 region: CASTGGRTDTQYF. The CDR3 nucleotides read TGTGCCAGCACAGGGGGCCGGACAGATACGCAGTATTTT.

This clone was recorded once. The chain joins TRBV28 to TRBJ1-2, with D tentatively TRBD1 (5 bases). Germline CDR1 is MDHEN and CDR2 is SYDVKM. V was pared by 5 bases and J by 2 bases, with 21 bases between. The CDR3 has 17 amino acids. Here the CDR3 DNA reads TGTGCCAGCAGTCTATACGCAGGGCAGGGCCTCAACTATGGCTACACCTTC. Translated: CASSLYAGQGLNYGYTF.

The CDR3 nucleotides read TGTGCCAGCAGCTCGACTAGCGGGGGACCCTCCTACAATGAGCAGTTCTTC. Protein product: CASSSTSGGPSYNEQFF. This rearrangement joins TRBV5-4 to TRBJ2-1; 12 nucleotides match TRBD2. Germline-derived CDR1 and CDR2 are SGHNT and YYREEE (reference sequence). The CDR3 contains 17 residues. V lost 3 bases to trimming and J lost 0 bases; unmatched junction nucleotides: 4.

The chain combines TRBV7-9 with TRBJ2-7; 10 bases align to TRBD1. CDR3 size: 17 residues. Germline CDR1 is SEHNR and CDR2 is FQNEAQ (reference sequence). Unmatched junction bases numbered 9, after V lost 4 bases and J lost 0 bases. The CDR3 DNA sequence: TGTGCCAGCAGCTCGACCCGACGGACAGGGGGCTCCTACGAGCAGTACTTC. Translated, it gives CASSSTRRTGGSYEQYF. The whole variable domain, filled in from reference TRBV7-9 and TRBJ2-7, reads DTGVSQNPRHKITKRGQNVTFRCDPISEHNRLYWYRQTLGQGPEFLTYFQNEAQLEKSRLLSDRFSAERPKGSFSTLEIQRTEQGDSAMYLCASSSTRRTGGSYEQYFGPGTRLTVT.

This clone turned up a few times. V gene TRBV12-1 combines with J gene TRBJ1-6; the table's D call TRBD1 went unverified against the DNA. TRBV12-1 is assigned pseudogene status. This CDR3 region has 16 residues. CDR3 nucleotide sequence: TGTGCCAGCAGCTTTGGGCGGACAGGGGGTAGTTCACCCCTCCACTTT. Protein: CASSFGRTGGSSPLHF.

V is TRBV29-1 and J is TRBJ2-1; 8 positions match TRBD1. Unmatched junction bases numbered 8, after V lost 4 bases and J lost 0 bases. The CDR3 totals 16 residues. Germline V gene sequence: CDR1 SQVTM, CDR2 ANQGSEA. The CDR3 nucleotides are TGCAGCGTTGGTGCCGGGACAGGCCTCTCCTACAATGAGCAGTTCTTC. It translates to CSVGAGTGLSYNEQFF.

The chain couples TRBV18 to TRBJ1-1; 7 bases fit TRBD1. Germline CDR1 and CDR2: KGHSH and LQKENI. V gave up 8 bases and J gave up 3 bases; unmatched junction bases: 0. The CDR3 loop spans 11 amino acids. CDR3 DNA sequence: TGTGCCAGCACAGGGGACACTGAAGCTTTCTTT. Translating gives CASTGDTEAFF. Variable domain in full (rest from reference TRBV18 and TRBJ1-1): NAGVMQNPRHLVRRRGQEARLRCSPMKGHSHVYWYRQLPEEGLKFMVYLQKENIIDESGMPKERFSAEFPKEGPSILRIQQVVRGDSAAYFCASTGDTEAFFGQGTRLTVV.

The chain uses TRBV7-2 and TRBJ2-2; TRBD1 matches 10 bases. The CDR3 covers 19 residues. Germline-derived CDR1 and CDR2 are SGHTA and FQGNSA. V was pared by 5 bases and J by 3 bases, with 15 bases of the junction left unmatched. CDR3 sequence reads: CASSIGTGAVICDTGELFF. CDR3 nucleotides: TGTGCCAGCAGCATCGGGACAGGGGCGGTTATTTGTGACACCGGGGAGCTGTTTTTT.

J is TRBJ2-1 and V is TRBV19, with 8 bases fitting TRBD2. V lost 5 bases to trimming and J lost 7 bases; unmatched junction nucleotides: 13. Germline CDR1 is LNHDA and CDR2 is SQIVND (reference sequence). The CDR3 consists of 16 residues. In nucleotides, the CDR3 is TGTGCCAGTAGTTTCGGCGGCGGGAGGCCAGGGAATGAGCAGTTCTTC. This codes for CASSFGGGRPGNEQFF.

The genes are TRBV12-3 or TRBV12-4 and TRBJ1-1; 8 bases fit TRBD1. The CDR3 runs 13 residues. Trimming cost V 6 bases and J 5 bases; bases outside gene matches: 5. The CDR3 region is CASSGQGATEAFF. The CDR3 DNA is TGTGCCAGCAGCGGTCAGGGGGCAACTGAAGCTTTCTTT.

This chain joins TRBV3-1 (or the pseudogene TRBV3-2) and TRBJ2-4; D may be TRBD2 (6 bases). This CDR3 has 18 amino acids. Trimming left V 0 bases short and J 0 bases short, with 15 bases between. Germline V gene lookup returns CDR1 LGHDT and CDR2 YNNKEL (reference sequence). The CDR3 coding sequence is TGTGCCAGCAGCCAAGATTACGGAGGGGCCAGAGCCAAAAACATTCAGTACTTC. Protein: CASSQDYGGARAKNIQYF.

The genes are TRBV27 and TRBJ2-7; TRBD1 matches 10 bases. V dropped 6 bases and J dropped 2; count of bases not matched to a gene: 10. This CDR3 contains 16 residues. CDR1 and CDR2 (germline): MNHEY, SMNVEV (reference sequence). For the CDR3, the DNA is TGTGCCAGCAGCGCGCCCTCGGGACAGGGGACCTACGAGCAGTACTTC. This sequence encodes CASSAPSGQGTYEQYF.

The chain combines TRBV9 with TRBJ2-3; 8 bases align to TRBD2. This CDR3 contains 14 residues. With 3 bases clipped from V and 4 bases from J, the junction kept 4 bases outside the gene matches. Germline V gene sequence: CDR1 SGDLS, CDR2 YYNGEE. CDR3 sequence reads: CASSDSGEADTQYF. DNA of the CDR3: TGTGCCAGCAGCGATAGCGGGGAGGCAGATACGCAGTATTTT.

This chain connects TRBV4-1 to TRBJ2-3; the match to TRBD2 covers 11 bases. Trimming cost V 4 bases and J 2 bases; bases outside gene matches: 5. There are 16 residues in the CDR3. Per germline, CDR1 MGHRA and CDR2 YSYEKL. The CDR3: CASSPLTSGITDTQYF. CDR3 in DNA: TGCGCCAGCAGCCCCCTGACTAGCGGGATCACAGATACGCAGTATTTT.

The chain has TRBV6-5 and TRBJ2-7; no definite D call. The CDR3 has 13 amino acids. From germline, CDR1 is MNHEY and CDR2 SVGAGI. Trimming removed 0 bases from V and 5 bases from J, with 8 bases in between. CDR3 coding DNA: TGTGCCAGCAGTTACTCCTGGGCCAACGAGCAGTACTTC. Translation: CASSYSWANEQYF.

This chain connects TRBV21-1 to TRBJ2-7; the table's D call, TRBD2, was not checked against the DNA. TRBV21-1 is flagged as a pseudogene. The CDR3 contains 17 residues. The CDR3 coding sequence is TGTGCCAGCAGCAAATCTTCTCCTGGGACGGGGGCCTACGAGCAGTACGTC. Translated, it gives CASSKSSPGTGAYEQYV.

The chain employs TRBV4-2 and TRBJ1-5; D uncertain. CDR1 LGHNA and CDR2 YNFKEQ come from the germline V gene. CDR3 size: 14 residues. V lost 2 bases to trimming and J lost 2 bases, with 7 bases between them. CDR3 region: CASSQRTGNQPQHF. CDR3 in DNA: TGTGCCAGCAGCCAACGAACGGGCAATCAGCCCCAGCATTTT.

The chain combines TRBV7-9 with TRBJ2-3; TRBD2 aligns across 10 bases. The J segment lost 6 bases and the V segment lost 4 bases, leaving 10 bases of the junction unmatched. CDR3 length: 16 residues. Germline V gene lookup returns CDR1 SEHNR and CDR2 FQNEAQ (reference sequence). The CDR3 DNA is TGTGCCAGCAGCTGGGGACTAGCGCAGAAATCGGATACGCAGTATTTT. It encodes CASSWGLAQKSDTQYF.

The V and J genes are TRBV16 and TRBJ1-5; the D gene is possibly TRBD1 (6 bases). The CDR3 loop spans 17 amino acids. V lost 0 bases to trimming and J lost 2 bases, with 14 bases between them. In germline, CDR1 is KGHSY, CDR2 FQNENV. This CDR3 reads CASSQSFVTGGNQPQHF. For the CDR3, the DNA is TGTGCCAGCAGCCAATCGTTTGTGACAGGTGGCAATCAGCCCCAGCATTTT.

The V gene is TRBV7-2, the J gene TRBJ2-4, with TRBD2 matching 9 bases. Germline V lookup: CDR1 SGHTA, CDR2 FQGNSA. The CDR3 length is 15 residues. Trimming took 2 bases from V and 6 from J; bases not matched to a gene: 5. CDR3 sequence: CASSLMASGANIQYF. The CDR3 bases are TGTGCCAGCAGCTTAATGGCTAGCGGGGCAAACATTCAGTACTTC. Variable domain in full (rest from reference TRBV7-2 and TRBJ2-4): GAGVSQSPSNKVTEKGKDVELRCDPISGHTALYWYRQSLGQGLEFLIYFQGNSAPDKSGLPSDRFSAERTGGSVSTLTIQRTQQEDSAVYLCASSLMASGANIQYFGAGTRLSVL.